Following are 21 T cell receptor beta chains from one sample sequenced in a study of blood T cell repertoires in COVID-19. Produced via immunoSEQ multiplex PCR; TCRdb's table is partial and in-frame only. The sample lists approximately 300,000 clones; 90% to 95% were seen once. Sequenced input: PBMCs or T cells enriched from blood (not recorded which). The receptors were gathered from a woman aged 30 to 39 who had been exposed to COVID-19.

The chain joins TRBV4-1 to TRBJ2-2; the match to TRBD2 covers 10 bases. The J segment lost 0 bases and the V segment lost 4 bases, leaving 8 bases of the junction unmatched. The CDR3 runs to 18 residues. Germline CDR1 and CDR2: MGHRA and YSYEKL. Here the CDR3 reads CASSLWASGGTNTGELFF. DNA for the CDR3: TGCGCCAGCAGCCTTTGGGCTAGCGGGGGTACGAACACCGGGGAGCTGTTTTTT.

The chain carries TRBV4-1 and TRBJ1-1; no firm D call. V lost 3 bases and J lost 4, with 9 bases in between. The CDR3 spans 13 residues. The germline gives CDR1 MGHRA, CDR2 YSYEKL. CDR3 DNA: TGCGCCAGCAGCCACAAGACAAGCACTGAAGCTTTCTTT. Its translation: CASSHKTSTEAFF.

The CDR3 sequence: CATRRFLGGEKLFF. CDR3 sequence (DNA): TGTGCCACCAGGCGCTTCCTAGGGGGTGAAAAACTGTTTTTT. This rearrangement joins TRBV6-5 to TRBJ1-4; TRBD1 is a possible D gene (6 bases). The length of the CDR3 is 14 residues. Germline values: CDR1 MNHEY, CDR2 SVGAGI. Trimming pared 10 bases from V and 7 bases from J, leaving 19 bases between.

This clone showed up just a few times. This chain links TRBV7-9 with TRBJ2-5; 12 bases agree with TRBD1. The germline V gene encodes CDR1 SEHNR and CDR2 FQNEAQ (reference sequence). Trimming took 6 bases from V and 4 from J; bases not matched to a gene: 6. The CDR3 covers 15 residues. The chain's CDR3 is CASRSGTGGGETQYF. CDR3 DNA: TGTGCCAGCAGGTCAGGGACAGGGGGCGGAGAGACCCAGTACTTC.

This sequence joins TRBV2 and TRBJ1-1; D uncertain. V dropped 3 bases and J dropped 5 bases, with 10 bases sitting between them. There are 13 residues in the CDR3. Looked up from germline, CDR1 is SNHLY and CDR2 is FYNNEI. The CDR3 loop is CASSDESGTEAFF. DNA of the CDR3: TGTGCCAGCAGTGATGAGTCGGGGACTGAAGCTTTCTTT.

The rearrangement links TRBV25-1 to TRBJ2-3; maybe TRBD2 (6 bases). The CDR3 runs 13 residues. V dropped 6 bases and J dropped 4 bases, with 11 bases sitting between them. Germline V gives CDR1 MGHDK, CDR2 SYGVNS. The CDR3 spells CASSPSGADTQYF. CDR3 nucleotide sequence: TGTGCCAGCAGCCCGTCGGGAGCAGATACGCAGTATTTT.

The V gene is TRBV5-6, the J gene TRBJ2-6, with 9 nucleotides matching TRBD1. The V gene's germline CDR1 is SGHDT and CDR2 YYEEEE. V trimming: 3 bases; J trimming: 0 bases; junction bases outside the gene matches: 7. This CDR3 comprises 18 residues. As DNA, the CDR3 is TGTGCCAGCAGCTGGGGACAGGGTTTGGGCTCTGGGGCCAACGTCCTGACTTTC. This encodes CASSWGQGLGSGANVLTF.

The rearrangement uses TRBV7-9 and TRBJ1-4; 7 bases are a match to TRBD1. The germline CDR1 and CDR2 sequences are SEHNR and FQNEAQ (reference sequence). This CDR3 contains 17 residues. The V segment lost 5 bases and the J segment 0 bases; nucleotides outside the gene matches: 9. The CDR3 coding sequence is TGTGCCAGCAGCCCCCGGGACAGCGTTGCAACTAATGAAAAACTGTTTTTT. Amino acids: CASSPRDSVATNEKLFF.

The rearrangement links TRBV4-2 to TRBJ2-3, with D possibly being TRBD1 (6 bases). Germline lookup yields CDR1 LGHNA and CDR2 YNFKEQ. Trimming took off 6 bases at V and 0 bases at J, with 7 bases between the two ends. This CDR3 has 13 residues. The CDR3 DNA reads as TGTGCCAGCAGGGGGGCTAGCACAGATACGCAGTATTTT. This gives the protein CASRGASTDTQYF.

This sequence joins TRBV28 and TRBJ2-7; TRBD1 agrees at 9 bases. Trimming removed 5 bases from V and 6 bases from J; junction bases left unmatched: 8. Germline values: CDR1 MDHEN, CDR2 SYDVKM. This CDR3 has 14 residues. CDR3 region: CASSPWTGAPEQYF. CDR3 nucleotide sequence: TGTGCCAGCAGTCCGTGGACAGGGGCGCCCGAGCAGTACTTC.

The chain carries TRBV24-1 and TRBJ1-2; D gene unclear. This CDR3 is 14 amino acids long. Germline V gives CDR1 KGHDR, CDR2 SFDVKD. V lost 0 bases, J lost 8 bases, and 12 bases lay in between. CDR3 sequence (DNA): TGTGCCACCAGTGATTTGACCGAGGGCGGAGGCTACACCTTC. As protein: CATSDLTEGGGYTF.

This chain links TRBV29-1 with TRBJ1-6, with D perhaps matching TRBD1 (6 bases). Per the germline V gene, CDR1 is SQVTM and CDR2 is ANQGSEA. Between the trimmed V and J ends, which lost 4 bases and 10 bases, there was a span of 14 bases. The CDR3 has 13 amino acids. CDR3 bases: TGCAGCGTTGCTGAGGCAGGGGACTCACCCCTCCACTTT. This gives the protein CSVAEAGDSPLHF.

V usage is TRBV7-2 and J usage is TRBJ2-1; 15 positions agree with TRBD2. Germline V gene data show CDR1 as SGHTA and CDR2 as FQGNSA. This CDR3 is built from 18 residues. V shed 5 bases, J shed 8 bases, and the junction held 13 bases outside the gene matches. CDR3 bases: TGTGCCAGCAGCCCTCGGACTAGCGGGGGGGCGATAAACCATGAGCAGTTCTTC. Protein product: CASSPRTSGGAINHEQFF.

The chain links TRBV20-1 to TRBJ2-7; D might be TRBD2 (6 bases). This CDR3 is built from 10 residues. Germline lookup yields CDR1 DFQATT and CDR2 SNEGSKA (reference sequence). Trimming stripped 5 bases from V and 7 bases from J, with 9 bases between. The CDR3 loop reads CSAWRGEQYF. The CDR3 DNA follows: TGCAGTGCTTGGCGGGGAGAGCAGTACTTC.

V is TRBV18 and J is TRBJ1-1; D is possibly TRBD1 (5 bases). CDR1 KGHSH and CDR2 LQKENI come from the germline V gene. The CDR3 has 13 residues. V lost 5 bases and J lost 1, with 8 bases in between. The CDR3 nucleotides are TGTGCCAGCTCATCGCAGGGGAACACTGAAGCTTTCTTT. Translating it yields CASSSQGNTEAFF.

This chain connects TRBV3-1 (or the pseudogene TRBV3-2) to TRBJ1-2, with 9 nucleotides matching TRBD1. The CDR3 sequence is 13 residues long. Germline CDR1 is LGHDT and CDR2 is YNNKEL (reference sequence). V gave up 7 bases and J gave up 6 bases; unmatched junction bases: 6. The CDR3, as DNA: TGTGCCAGCACCGACCGACAGGGGGATGGCTACACCTTC. Encoded protein: CASTDRQGDGYTF.

This clone was seen only once. The rearrangement joins TRBV11-2 to TRBJ2-1; 14 positions match TRBD2. This CDR3 is built from 16 residues. Unmatched junction bases numbered 2, after V lost 5 bases and J lost 2 bases. CDR1 is SGHAT and CDR2 is FQNNGV in the germline V gene. CDR3 amino acids: CASSRTSGGPYNEQFF. In nucleotides, the CDR3 is TGTGCCAGCAGCCGGACTAGCGGGGGGCCCTACAATGAGCAGTTCTTC.

The V and J genes are TRBV6-1 and TRBJ1-5; D call uncertain. This CDR3 spans 16 amino acids. V lost 3 bases to trimming and J lost 2 bases, with 14 bases between them. Germline V CDR1 and CDR2: MNHNS, SASEGT. CDR3 protein: CASSDYLVGGNQPQHF. DNA of the CDR3: TGTGCCAGCAGTGACTACTTAGTCGGGGGCAATCAGCCCCAGCATTTT.

The J gene is TRBJ2-3, the V gene TRBV9, with 9 bases matching TRBD1. Germline V gene lookup returns CDR1 SGDLS and CDR2 YYNGEE. The CDR3 is 14 amino acids. Germline trimming cut 0 bases from V and 6 bases from J; bases unmatched to any gene: 2. For the CDR3, the DNA is TGTGCCAGCAGCGTAGTAGGACAGGGGGATACGCAGTATTTT. It codes for CASSVVGQGDTQYF.

J is TRBJ2-5 and V is TRBV9; 8 bases are a match to TRBD1. The CDR3 totals 16 residues. In germline, CDR1 is SGDLS, CDR2 YYNGEE. The junction had 9 bases not matched to a gene; V was cut back by 4 bases and J by 1 base. The CDR3 bases are TGTGCCAGCAGCATAGGACAGGGAGGATTCCAAGAGACCCAGTACTTC. It encodes CASSIGQGGFQETQYF.

The rearrangement links TRBV5-5 to TRBJ2-5; 8 nucleotides agree with TRBD2. There are 16 residues in the CDR3. Germline CDR1 reads SGHKS; CDR2 reads YYEKEE (reference sequence). V lost 1 base to trimming and J lost 5 bases; unmatched junction nucleotides: 10. The CDR3 is CASSLYGSGVGETQYF. The CDR3 DNA reads as TGTGCCAGCAGCTTGTATGGTAGCGGGGTTGGGGAGACCCAGTACTTC.